The 10 T cell receptor beta chains below come from one sample, sequenced in a study of blood T cell repertoires in COVID-19. Repertoires were generated with immunoSEQ multiplex PCR, while TCRdb's copy carries only in-frame clones and drops some. The table records over 75,000 clones, 82% of them present only once. Sequencing was performed on peripheral blood. These receptors were collected from an elderly woman with acute or convalescent COVID-19.

V gene TRBV9 combines with J gene TRBJ2-5, with 7 positions matching TRBD2. CDR3 size: 16 residues. The junction had 7 bases not matched to a gene; V was cut back by 0 bases and J by 2 bases. Per the germline V gene, CDR1 is SGDLS and CDR2 is YYNGEE. CDR3 in DNA: TGTGCCAGCAGCGTAGCTGGGGGAGGGCAGCAAGAGACCCAGTACTTC. Amino acids: CASSVAGGGQQETQYF.

The chain is built from TRBV5-1 and TRBJ2-1; 9 bases line up with TRBD2. After removal of 5 bases from V and 7 bases from J, the junction contained 7 bases not matched to a gene. Per the germline V gene, CDR1 is SGHRS and CDR2 is YFSETQ. The CDR3 is made up of 14 amino acids. The CDR3 region has the DNA TGCGCCAGCAGGTATAGCGGGAGTGCGAATGAGCAGTTCTTC. Amino acids: CASRYSGSANEQFF.

The chain joins TRBV19 to TRBJ2-7, with D tentatively TRBD2 (5 bases). V was pared by 3 bases and J by 6 bases, with 15 bases between. The CDR3 is made up of 14 amino acids. Germline lookup yields CDR1 LNHDA and CDR2 SQIVND (reference sequence). The chain's CDR3 is CASSIGGLGGEQYF. The CDR3 DNA reads TGTGCCAGTAGTATTGGCGGGCTGGGTGGCGAGCAGTACTTC.

V usage is TRBV5-6 and J usage is TRBJ2-1; 8 bases match TRBD1. Germline V gene sequence: CDR1 SGHDT, CDR2 YYEEEE. The CDR3 spans 13 residues. V lost 5 bases, J lost 7 bases, and 5 bases stayed unmatched. The CDR3 loop reads CASRPGGTNEQFF. In nucleotides, the CDR3 is TGTGCCAGCAGGCCAGGGGGCACGAATGAGCAGTTCTTC.

The CDR3 DNA follows: TGTGCCAGCAGCTCCCGACTCCCCGGGGGCACAGATACGCAGTATTTT. This gives the protein CASSSRLPGGTDTQYF. The J gene is TRBJ2-3, the V gene TRBV7-2; TRBD2 might be the D (5 bases). This CDR3 has 16 residues. Trimming took 4 bases from V and 1 from J, leaving 15 bases between them. Looked up from germline, CDR1 is SGHTA and CDR2 is FQGNSA.

The gene calls are TRBV6-5 and TRBJ2-1; 7 nucleotides line up with TRBD1. Germline V gene lookup returns CDR1 MNHEY and CDR2 SVGAGI. This CDR3 has 14 residues. The V segment lost 8 bases and the J segment 4 bases; nucleotides outside the gene matches: 8. CDR3 loop: CASVNRGLYNEQFF. CDR3 sequence (DNA): TGTGCCAGCGTCAACAGGGGTCTTTACAATGAGCAGTTCTTC.

The V call is TRBV15, the J call TRBJ2-5; 7 bases align to TRBD2. Germline loops: CDR1 LNHNV, CDR2 YYDKDF (reference sequence). The CDR3 sequence is 17 residues long. Trimming removed 0 bases from V and 4 bases from J; junction bases left unmatched: 11. The CDR3 loop is CATSRDRGRVDRETQYF. Written as DNA, the CDR3 is TGTGCCACCAGCAGAGATCGTGGGAGGGTGGATCGAGAGACCCAGTACTTC.

The V and J genes are TRBV5-5 and TRBJ2-3; 9 bases are a match to TRBD1. The CDR3 runs 14 residues. CDR1 SGHKS and CDR2 YYEKEE come from the germline V gene (reference sequence). The DNA for the CDR3 is TGTGCGACCCATACAGGGGGCGGCACAGATACGCAGTATTTT. It codes for CATHTGGGTDTQYF.

The chain has TRBV5-1 and TRBJ1-2; D not certain. V was shortened by 6 bases and J by 2 bases, with 14 bases between the two germline ends. The CDR3 contains 14 residues. CDR1 and CDR2 (germline): SGHRS, YFSETQ. The CDR3, as DNA: TGCGCCAGCACACCAGGCTCAAACAACTATGGCTACACCTTC. It encodes CASTPGSNNYGYTF.

The chain carries TRBV5-1 and TRBJ2-5; 8 bases line up with TRBD2. Germline values: CDR1 SGHRS, CDR2 YFSETQ. The CDR3 covers 16 residues. Trimming took 0 bases from V and 5 from J; bases not matched to a gene: 9. In DNA form, the CDR3 reads TGCGCCAGCAGCTTGGCCGGAGCGGGAGTTGATGAGACCCAGTACTTC. Translated, it gives CASSLAGAGVDETQYF.